The clone carrying this T cell receptor (beta chain) was seen once. Per the study methods: By means of reference gene primer amplification, nucleated cell counts were estimated. Only in-frame clones appear in the TCRdb table, and some are missing; sequencing was by immunoSEQ multiplex PCR. V and J calls and clone size are copied from that table; D and trimming were computed from the DNA. The sample records 200,000 to 300,000 clones, approximately 86% being singletons. The source of the sample is a study of blood T cell repertoires in COVID-19. Study-level information: Collection of acute and convalescent COVID-19 samples took place in the United States, Italy and Spain. Sample material is recorded as cDNA or gDNA derived from T cells, B-cell-depleted T cells, or PBMCs.

Germline lookup yields CDR1 SGHAT and CDR2 FQNNGV. CDR3 length: 14 amino acids. The V gene lost 1 base and the J gene lost 7 bases, with 11 bases spanning the gap. This receptor was obtained from a man in his fifties or sixties who had recovered from COVID-19. Sequencing used peripheral blood. The chain employs TRBV11-2 and TRBJ2-1; D unclear. In nucleotides, the CDR3 is TGTGCCAGCAGCTTAGTGTCACGCGTTAATGAGCAGTTCTTC. Translated: CASSLVSRVNEQFF. Together with reference TRBV11-2 and TRBJ2-1, the CDR3 gives the full variable domain: EAGVAQSPRYKIIEKRQSVAFWCNPISGHATLYWYQQILGQGPKLLIQFQNNGVVDDSQLPKDRFSAERLKGVDSTLKIQPAKLEDSAVYLCASSLVSRVNEQFFGPGTRLTVL.